One and the same sample provided the 5 T cell receptor beta chains below, sequenced in a study of blood T cell repertoires in COVID-19. Libraries were prepared by immunoSEQ multiplex PCR; TCRdb keeps only in-frame clonotypes and omits some of them. The sample shows under 300,000 clones, about 83% of them seen only once. Source material: peripheral blood. The source of these receptors is a man older than 75 with acute or convalescent COVID-19.

The chain is built from TRBV27 and TRBJ1-3; 9 bases agree with TRBD1. CDR3 size: 19 residues. Trimming removed 4 bases from V and 0 bases from J; junction bases left unmatched: 13. CDR1 and CDR2 (germline): MNHEY, SMNVEV (reference sequence). The CDR3 coding sequence is TGTGCCAGCAGTTCACCCCAGTTTGGGACAGGGCCCTCTGGAAACACCATATATTTT. Translation: CASSSPQFGTGPSGNTIYF.

This clone was observed once. V is TRBV15 and J is TRBJ2-2; possibly TRBD1 for D (6 bases). There are 14 residues in the CDR3. Per the germline V gene, CDR1 is LNHNV and CDR2 is YYDKDF (reference sequence). V lost 7 bases and J 4 bases, leaving 13 bases between the germline ends. The CDR3 bases are TGTGCCACCAACGAGGGCAGGGGCACCGGGGAGCTGTTTTTT. Protein sequence: CATNEGRGTGELFF.

The chain recombines TRBV5-1 with TRBJ2-1, with 7 nucleotides matching TRBD2. This CDR3 has 15 amino acids. V lost 0 bases to trimming and J lost 4 bases; unmatched junction nucleotides: 4. The germline CDR1 and CDR2 sequences are SGHRS and YFSETQ. The CDR3 loop is CASSLAEAGYNEQFF. Written as DNA, the CDR3 is TGCGCCAGCAGCTTGGCCGAAGCGGGGTACAATGAGCAGTTCTTC.

CDR3 loop: CSVATGMNNQPQHF. As DNA, the CDR3 is TGCAGCGTTGCGACAGGGATGAACAATCAGCCCCAGCATTTT. The rearrangement links TRBV29-1 to TRBJ1-5, with 7 bases lining up with TRBD1. The CDR3 is 14 residues long. Germline V gene sequence: CDR1 SQVTM, CDR2 ANQGSEA. Losses at the gene ends were 4 bases for V and 3 bases for J; bases not matched to a gene: 6.

This clone was found once. The chain uses TRBV6-5 and TRBJ1-6; tentative D call: TRBD1 (5 bases). V lost 3 bases to trimming and J lost 7 bases, with 10 bases between them. Looked up from germline, CDR1 is MNHEY and CDR2 is SVGAGI. The CDR3 contains 14 residues. The CDR3 here is CASSYLRTNSPLHF. For the CDR3, the DNA is TGTGCCAGCAGTTATCTACGGACAAATTCACCCCTCCACTTT.